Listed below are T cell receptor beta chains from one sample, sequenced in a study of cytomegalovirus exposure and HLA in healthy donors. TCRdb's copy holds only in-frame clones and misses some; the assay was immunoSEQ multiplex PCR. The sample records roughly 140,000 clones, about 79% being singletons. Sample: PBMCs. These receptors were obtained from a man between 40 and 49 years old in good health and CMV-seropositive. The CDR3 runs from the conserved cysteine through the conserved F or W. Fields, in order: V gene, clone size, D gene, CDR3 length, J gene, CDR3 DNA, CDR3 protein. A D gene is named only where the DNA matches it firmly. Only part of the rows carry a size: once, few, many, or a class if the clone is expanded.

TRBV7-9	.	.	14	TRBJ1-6	TGTGCCAGCAGCTTAGCTGGGGGGACTTCACCCCTCCACTTT	CASSLAGGTSPLHF
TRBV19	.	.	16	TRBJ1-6	TGTGCCAGTAATGCTGGGGGGGCTTCCTATAATTCACCCCTCCACTTT	CASNAGGASYNSPLHF
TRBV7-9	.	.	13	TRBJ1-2	TGTGCCAGCAGCTTAAATGGAGCCTATGGCTACACCTTC	CASSLNGAYGYTF
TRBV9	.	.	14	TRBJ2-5	TGTGCCAGCAGCGTAGGCGGGGCCCAAGAGACCCAGTACTTC	CASSVGGAQETQYF
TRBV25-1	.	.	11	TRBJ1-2	TGTGCCAGCAGGGGTACAGGGAAGGACACCTTC	CASRGTGKDTF
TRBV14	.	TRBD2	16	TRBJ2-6	TGTGCCAGCAGCCCCTTTGGGGGGGCTGGGGCCAACGTCCTGACTTTC	CASSPFGGAGANVLTF
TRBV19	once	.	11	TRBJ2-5	TGTGCCGCTGGACAGAAAGAGACCCAGTACTTC	CAAGQKETQYF
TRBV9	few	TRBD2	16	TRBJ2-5	TGTGCCAGCAGCGCCGGACTAGCGGGGGGGTGGGAGACCCAGTACTTC	CASSAGLAGGWETQYF
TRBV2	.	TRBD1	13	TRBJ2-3	TGTGCCAGCAACGGACAGGGAGCGGATACGCAGTATTTT	CASNGQGADTQYF
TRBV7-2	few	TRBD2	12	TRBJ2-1	TGTGCCAGCCGGCCTAGCGGGGATGAGCAGTTCTTC	CASRPSGDEQFF
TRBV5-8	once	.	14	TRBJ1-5	TGTGCCAGCAGCTTGGCCGGGGTCCCTCAGCCCCAGCATTTT	CASSLAGVPQPQHF
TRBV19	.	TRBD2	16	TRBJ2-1	TGTGCCAGTAGTCTCGGGGGGACTAGCGGCTACAATGAGCAGTTCTTC	CASSLGGTSGYNEQFF
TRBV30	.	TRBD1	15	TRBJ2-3	TGTGCCTGGAGTGTAGGGACAGCCCGCACAGATACGCAGTATTTT	CAWSVGTARTDTQYF
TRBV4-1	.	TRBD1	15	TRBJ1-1	TGCGCCAGCAGTCGTCAGGGGGCCGGGAACACTGAAGCTTTCTTT	CASSRQGAGNTEAFF
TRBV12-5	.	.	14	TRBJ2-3	TGTGCTAGTGGTCCCCTCCAGAGCACAGATACGCAGTATTTT	CASGPLQSTDTQYF
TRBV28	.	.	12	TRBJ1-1	TGTGCCAGCAGTTTACGGGTGGGGGCTCTCTTCTTT	CASSLRVGALFF
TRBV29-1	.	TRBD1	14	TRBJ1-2	TGCAGCGTTCCCGGGACAGGGCGGAACTATGGCTACACCTTC	CSVPGTGRNYGYTF
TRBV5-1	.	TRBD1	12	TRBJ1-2	TGCGCCAGCAGTCGGGACAGGGGAGGCTACACCTTC	CASSRDRGGYTF
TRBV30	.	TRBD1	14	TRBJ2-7	TGTGCCGGATCAAGGGGGCAGGGGGTACGCGAGCAGTACTTC	CAGSRGQGVREQYF
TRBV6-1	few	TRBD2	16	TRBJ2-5	TGTGCCAGCAGTGCGGGACTAGCGGGAAGAAAAGAGACCCAGTACTTC	CASSAGLAGRKETQYF
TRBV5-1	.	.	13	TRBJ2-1	TGCGCCAGCAGCTTCGGAGGGATGAATGAGCAGTTCTTC	CASSFGGMNEQFF
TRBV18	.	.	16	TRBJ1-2	TGTGCCAGCTCACCACCTCACAGTCGGAAGTTCTATGGCTACACCTTC	CASSPPHSRKFYGYTF
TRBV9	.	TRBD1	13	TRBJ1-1	TGTGCCAGCAGCTTCAGACAGGGAGCTGAAGCTTTCTTT	CASSFRQGAEAFF
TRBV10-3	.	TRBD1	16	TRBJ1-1	TGTGCCATCAGTGGAGGGCCAGGGGGCCTGAACACTGAAGCTTTCTTT	CAISGGPGGLNTEAFF
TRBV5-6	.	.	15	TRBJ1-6	TGTGCCAGCAGCTTGGTCCCAGGCTATAATTCACCCCTCCACTTT	CASSLVPGYNSPLHF
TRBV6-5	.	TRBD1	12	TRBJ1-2	TGTGCCAGCAGGACAGGGGATAGAGGCTACACCTTC	CASRTGDRGYTF
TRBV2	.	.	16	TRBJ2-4	TGTGCCAGCAGTGAAGCGGTGGGGCAGGGCGGAAACATTCAGTACTTC	CASSEAVGQGGNIQYF
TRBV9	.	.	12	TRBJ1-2	TGTGCCAGCAGCACTAGGACTGGTGGCTACACCTTC	CASSTRTGGYTF
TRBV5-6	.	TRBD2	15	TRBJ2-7	TGTGCCAGCAGCTCTGTAGCGGGAGGCCCTAGGCAGCAGTACTTC	CASSSVAGGPRQQYF